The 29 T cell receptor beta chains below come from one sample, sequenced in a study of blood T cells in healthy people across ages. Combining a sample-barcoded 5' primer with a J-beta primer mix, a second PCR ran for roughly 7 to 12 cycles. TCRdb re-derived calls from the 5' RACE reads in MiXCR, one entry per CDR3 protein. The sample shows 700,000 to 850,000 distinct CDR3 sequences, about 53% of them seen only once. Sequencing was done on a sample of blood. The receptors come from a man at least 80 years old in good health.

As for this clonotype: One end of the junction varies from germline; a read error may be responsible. The CDR3 reads CAGSTKTSGVRDERFF. Written as DNA, the CDR3 is TGTGCCGGCAGCACGAAGACTAGCGGGGTTAGGGATGAGCGGTTCTTC. This chain joins TRBV7-8 and TRBJ2-1, with 11 positions matching TRBD2. This CDR3 is 16 amino acids long. Germline CDR1 and CDR2: SGHVS and FQNEAQ. The full variable domain, with the rest looked up from reference TRBV7-8 and TRBJ2-1, is GAGVSQSPRYKVAKRGQDVALRCDPISGHVSLFWYQQALGQGPEFLTYFQNEAQLDKSGLPSDRFFAERPEGSVSTLKIQRTQQEDSAVYLCAGSTKTSGVRDERFFGPGTRLTVL.

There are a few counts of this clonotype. This chain's CDR3 is CSVGPWGASGILRDTQYF. CDR3 bases: TGCAGCGTTGGGCCTTGGGGAGCTAGCGGGATATTGAGAGATACGCAGTATTTT. The rearrangement joins TRBV29-1 to TRBJ2-3; 9 bases map to TRBD2. With V trimmed by 4 bases and J by 5 bases, 19 bases remained unmatched. The CDR3 has 18 amino acids. Germline assignment: CDR1 SQVTM and CDR2 ANQGSEA.

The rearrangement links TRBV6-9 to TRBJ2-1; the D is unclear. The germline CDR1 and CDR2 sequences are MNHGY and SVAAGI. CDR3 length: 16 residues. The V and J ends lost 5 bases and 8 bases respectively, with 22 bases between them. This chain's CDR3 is CASSPAPRQKGHEQFF. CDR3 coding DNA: TGTGCCAGCAGTCCCGCCCCTCGCCAAAAAGGACATGAGCAGTTCTTC.

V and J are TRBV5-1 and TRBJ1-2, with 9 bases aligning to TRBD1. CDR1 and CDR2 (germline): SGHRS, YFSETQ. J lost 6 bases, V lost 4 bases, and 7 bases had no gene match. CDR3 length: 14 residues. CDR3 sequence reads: CASSLDRGGDGYTF. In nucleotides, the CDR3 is TGCGCCAGCAGCCTGGACAGGGGCGGGGATGGCTACACCTTC.

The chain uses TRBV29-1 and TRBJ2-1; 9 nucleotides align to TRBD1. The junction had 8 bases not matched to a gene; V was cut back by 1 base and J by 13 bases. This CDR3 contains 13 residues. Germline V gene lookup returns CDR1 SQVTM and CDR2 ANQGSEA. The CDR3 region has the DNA TGCAGCGTTGAAGGGACAGGGGTCCTTTATCAGTTCTTC. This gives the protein CSVEGTGVLYQFF.

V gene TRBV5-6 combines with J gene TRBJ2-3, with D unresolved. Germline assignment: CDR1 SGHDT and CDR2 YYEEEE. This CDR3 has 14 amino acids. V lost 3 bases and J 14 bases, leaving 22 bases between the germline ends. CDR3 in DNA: TGTGCCAGCAGCTCTACAGAATTGCACAGATACGCGTATTTT. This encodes CASSSTELHRYAYF.

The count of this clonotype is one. The CDR3 sequence: CASSLVGGMEREQYF. Written as DNA, the CDR3 is TGTGCCAGCAGCTTAGTTGGAGGGATGGAGCGCGAGCAGTACTTC. This chain links TRBV7-2 with TRBJ2-7, with D possibly matching TRBD2 (6 bases). V gave up 1 base and J gave up 6 bases, with 16 bases separating them. The CDR3 has 15 amino acids. Germline V gene lookup returns CDR1 SGHTA and CDR2 FQGNSA.

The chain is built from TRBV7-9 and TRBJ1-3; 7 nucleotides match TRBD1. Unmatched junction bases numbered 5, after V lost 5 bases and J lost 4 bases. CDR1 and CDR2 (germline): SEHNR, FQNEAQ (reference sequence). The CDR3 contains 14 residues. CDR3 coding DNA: TGTGCCAGCAGCACCGGGACAGTGGGAAACACCATATATTTT. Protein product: CASSTGTVGNTIYF.

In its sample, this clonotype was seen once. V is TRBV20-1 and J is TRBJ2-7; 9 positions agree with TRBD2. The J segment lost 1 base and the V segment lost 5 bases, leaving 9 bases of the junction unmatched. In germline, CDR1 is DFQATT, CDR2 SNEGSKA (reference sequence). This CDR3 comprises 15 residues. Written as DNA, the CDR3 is TGCAGTGCTGTTGCCATAGCGGGAGCGTCCTACGAGCAGTACTTC. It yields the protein CSAVAIAGASYEQYF.

CDR3: CASSQAAAGPSYNEQFF. CDR3 nucleotides: TGTGCCAGCAGCCAAGCCGCGGCGGGGCCTTCCTACAATGAGCAGTTCTTC. The chain employs TRBV3-1 and TRBJ2-1; tentatively, D is TRBD2 (6 bases). Germline assignment: CDR1 LGHDT and CDR2 YNNKEL (reference sequence). V was trimmed by 1 base and J by 1 base, leaving 14 bases between them. CDR3 size: 17 residues.

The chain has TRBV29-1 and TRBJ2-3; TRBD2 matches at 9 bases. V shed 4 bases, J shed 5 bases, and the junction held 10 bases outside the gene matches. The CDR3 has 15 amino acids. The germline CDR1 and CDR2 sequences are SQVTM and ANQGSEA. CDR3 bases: TGCAGCGTTGCGGCTAGCGGGACTCTTGGAGATACGCAGTATTTT. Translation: CSVAASGTLGDTQYF.

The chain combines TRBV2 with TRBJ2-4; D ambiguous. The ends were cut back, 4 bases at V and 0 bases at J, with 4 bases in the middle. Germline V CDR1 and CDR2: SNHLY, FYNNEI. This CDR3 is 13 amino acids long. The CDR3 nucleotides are TGTGCCAGCAGTGGACTAGCCAAAAACATTCAGTACTTC. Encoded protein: CASSGLAKNIQYF. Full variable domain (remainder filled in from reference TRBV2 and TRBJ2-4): EPEVTQTPSHQVTQMGQEVILRCVPISNHLYFYWYRQILGQKVEFLVSFYNNEISEKSEIFDDQFSVERPDGSNFTLKIRSTKLEDSAMYFCASSGLAKNIQYFGAGTRLSVL.

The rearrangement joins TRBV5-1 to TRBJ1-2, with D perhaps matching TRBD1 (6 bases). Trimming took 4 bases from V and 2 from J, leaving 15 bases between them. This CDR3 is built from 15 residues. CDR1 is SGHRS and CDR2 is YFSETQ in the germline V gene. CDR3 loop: CASSMGHPGNYGYTF. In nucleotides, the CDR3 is TGCGCCAGCAGCATGGGACACCCAGGGAACTATGGCTACACCTTC.

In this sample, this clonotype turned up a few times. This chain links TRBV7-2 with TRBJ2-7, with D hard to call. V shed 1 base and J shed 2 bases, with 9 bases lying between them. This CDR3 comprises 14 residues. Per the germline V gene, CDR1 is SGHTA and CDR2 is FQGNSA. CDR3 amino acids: CASSLGWLAYEQYF. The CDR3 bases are TGTGCCAGCAGCTTAGGGTGGCTCGCCTACGAGCAGTACTTC. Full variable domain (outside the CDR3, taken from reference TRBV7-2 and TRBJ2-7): GAGVSQSPSNKVTEKGKDVELRCDPISGHTALYWYRQSLGQGLEFLIYFQGNSAPDKSGLPSDRFSAERTGGSVSTLTIQRTQQEDSAVYLCASSLGWLAYEQYFGPGTRLTVT.

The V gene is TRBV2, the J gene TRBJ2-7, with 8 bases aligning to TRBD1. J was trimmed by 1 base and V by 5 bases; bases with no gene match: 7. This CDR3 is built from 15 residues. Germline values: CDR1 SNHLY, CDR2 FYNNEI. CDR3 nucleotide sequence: TGTGCCAGCAGTTCTACGACAGGGGTATCCTACGAGCAGTACTTC. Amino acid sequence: CASSSTTGVSYEQYF.

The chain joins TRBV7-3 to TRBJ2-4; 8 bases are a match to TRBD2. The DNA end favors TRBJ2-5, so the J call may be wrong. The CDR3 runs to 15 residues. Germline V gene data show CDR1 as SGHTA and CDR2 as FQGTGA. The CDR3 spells CASSLGSGGEETQYF. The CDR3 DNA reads TGTGCCAGCAGCCTCGGGAGCGGGGGCGAAGAGACCCAGTACTTC.

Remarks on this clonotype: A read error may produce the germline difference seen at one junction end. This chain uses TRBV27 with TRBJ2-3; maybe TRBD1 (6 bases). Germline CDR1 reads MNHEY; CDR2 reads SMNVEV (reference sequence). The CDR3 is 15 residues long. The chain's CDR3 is CASSFAQTRDNEQYF. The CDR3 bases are TGTGCCAGCAGTTTTGCCCAAACGAGGGACAATGAGCAGTACTTT.

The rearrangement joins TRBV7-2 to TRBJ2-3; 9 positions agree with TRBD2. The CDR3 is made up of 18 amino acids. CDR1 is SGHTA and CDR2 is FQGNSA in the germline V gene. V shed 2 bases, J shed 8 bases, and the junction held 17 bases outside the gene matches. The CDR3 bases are TGTGCCAGCAGCTTAAAGGGATCGGCGGGAGGGCCTGGGGGTACGCAGTATTTT. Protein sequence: CASSLKGSAGGPGGTQYF.

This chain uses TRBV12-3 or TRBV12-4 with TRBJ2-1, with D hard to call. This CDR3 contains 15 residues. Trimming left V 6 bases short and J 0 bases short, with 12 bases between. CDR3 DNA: TGTGCCAGCAGCTCAAGCGCGGTCTCCTACAATGAGCAGTTCTTC. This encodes CASSSSAVSYNEQFF.

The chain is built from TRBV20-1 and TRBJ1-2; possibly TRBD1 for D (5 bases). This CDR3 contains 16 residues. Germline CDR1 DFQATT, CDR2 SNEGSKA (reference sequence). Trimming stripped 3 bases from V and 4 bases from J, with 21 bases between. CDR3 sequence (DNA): TGCAGTGCTAGTAATTACCGCGGCAGGGAGTCCTATGGCTACACCTTC. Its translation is CSASNYRGRESYGYTF.

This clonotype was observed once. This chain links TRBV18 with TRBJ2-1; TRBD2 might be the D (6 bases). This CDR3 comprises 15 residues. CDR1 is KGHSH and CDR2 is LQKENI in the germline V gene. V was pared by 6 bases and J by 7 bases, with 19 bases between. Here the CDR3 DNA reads TGTGCCAGCTCCCAAAATAGCGGAGGGGAGAATGAGCAGTTCTTC. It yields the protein CASSQNSGGENEQFF.

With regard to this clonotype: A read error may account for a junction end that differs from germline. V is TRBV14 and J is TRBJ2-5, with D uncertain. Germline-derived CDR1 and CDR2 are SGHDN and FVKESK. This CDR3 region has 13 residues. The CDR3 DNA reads TGTGCCTGCAGCCAAGCCCGCCGGGAGACCCAGTACTTC. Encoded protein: CACSQARRETQYF.

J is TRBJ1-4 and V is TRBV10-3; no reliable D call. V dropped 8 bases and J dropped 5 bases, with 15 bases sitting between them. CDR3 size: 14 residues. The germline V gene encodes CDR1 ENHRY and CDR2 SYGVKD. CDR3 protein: CAIGETGKNEKLFF. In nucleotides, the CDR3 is TGTGCCATCGGCGAGACGGGGAAGAATGAAAAACTGTTTTTT.

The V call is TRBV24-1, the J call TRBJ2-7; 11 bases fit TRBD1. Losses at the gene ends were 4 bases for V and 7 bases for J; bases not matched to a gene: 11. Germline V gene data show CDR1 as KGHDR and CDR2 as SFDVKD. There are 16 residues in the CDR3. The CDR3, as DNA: TGTGCCACCAGTGAGTCCTCTGGACAGGGGGCGGAGGAGCAGTACTTC. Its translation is CATSESSGQGAEEQYF.

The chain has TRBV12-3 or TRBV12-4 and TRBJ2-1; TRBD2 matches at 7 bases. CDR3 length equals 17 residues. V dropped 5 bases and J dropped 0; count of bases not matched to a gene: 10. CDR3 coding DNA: TGTGCCAGCAGTCCACGATCTAGCGGCCTCTCCTACAATGAGCAGTTCTTC. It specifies CASSPRSSGLSYNEQFF.

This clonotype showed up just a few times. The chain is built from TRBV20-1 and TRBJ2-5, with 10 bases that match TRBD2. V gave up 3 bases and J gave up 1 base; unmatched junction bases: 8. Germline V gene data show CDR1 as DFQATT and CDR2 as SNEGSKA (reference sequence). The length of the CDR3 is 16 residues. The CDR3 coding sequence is TGCAGTGCTAGTCCTTTAAGACTAGCGGGCCAAGAGACCCAGTACTTC. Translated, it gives CSASPLRLAGQETQYF.

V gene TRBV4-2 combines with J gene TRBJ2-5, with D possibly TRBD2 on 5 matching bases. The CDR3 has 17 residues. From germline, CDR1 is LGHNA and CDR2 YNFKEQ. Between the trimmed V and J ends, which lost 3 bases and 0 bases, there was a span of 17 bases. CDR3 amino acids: CASSHPSTGVDQETQYF. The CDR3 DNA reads TGTGCCAGCAGCCACCCCTCGACCGGGGTGGACCAAGAGACCCAGTACTTC.

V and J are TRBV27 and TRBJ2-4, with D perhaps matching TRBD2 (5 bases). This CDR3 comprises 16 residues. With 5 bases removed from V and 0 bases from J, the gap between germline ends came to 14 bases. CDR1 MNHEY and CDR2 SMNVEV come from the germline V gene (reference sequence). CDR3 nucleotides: TGTGCCAGCAGTGCGGACTTTTTGACAGCCAAAAACATTCAGTACTTC. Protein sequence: CASSADFLTAKNIQYF.

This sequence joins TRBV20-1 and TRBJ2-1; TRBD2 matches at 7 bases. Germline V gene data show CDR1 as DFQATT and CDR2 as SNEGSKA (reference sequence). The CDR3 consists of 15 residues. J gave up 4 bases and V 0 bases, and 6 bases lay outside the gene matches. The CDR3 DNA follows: TGCAGTGCTAGAGATCCGAGCGGGACTTACAATGAGCAGTTCTTC. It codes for CSARDPSGTYNEQFF.